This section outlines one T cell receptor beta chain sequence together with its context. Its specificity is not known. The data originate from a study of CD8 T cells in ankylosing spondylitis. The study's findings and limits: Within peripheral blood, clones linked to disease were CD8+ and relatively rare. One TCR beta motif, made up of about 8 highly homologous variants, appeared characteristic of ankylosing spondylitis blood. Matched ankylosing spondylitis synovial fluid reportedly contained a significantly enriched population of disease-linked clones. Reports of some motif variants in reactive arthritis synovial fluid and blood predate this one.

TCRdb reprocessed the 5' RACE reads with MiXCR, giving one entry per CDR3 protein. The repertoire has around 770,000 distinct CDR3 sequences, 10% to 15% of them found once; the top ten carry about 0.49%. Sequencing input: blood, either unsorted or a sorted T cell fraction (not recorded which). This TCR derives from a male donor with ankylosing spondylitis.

This CDR3 is CSGSGSPTDTQYF. The DNA for the CDR3 is TGCAGTGGTAGCGGGAGCCCCACAGATACGCAGTATTTT. The rearrangement uses TRBV20-1 and TRBJ2-3, with TRBD2 matching over 9 bases. The ends lost 7 bases at V and 2 bases at J; junction bases unmatched: 4. CDR3 length: 13 residues. Germline V gene data show CDR1 as DFQATT and CDR2 as SNEGSKA (reference sequence).